Listed here are 30 T cell receptor beta chains from one sample, sequenced in a study of cytomegalovirus exposure and HLA in healthy donors. With 60 Vbeta and 13 Jbeta primers, the PCR was carried out. Assay used: immunoSEQ multiplex PCR; TCRdb lists only in-frame clones, some missing. Of fewer than 200,000 clones in the sample, 80% to 85% were seen once. The sequenced sample was PBMCs. The receptor set was obtained from a woman aged 30 to 39 in good health and CMV-seronegative.

J is TRBJ2-7 and V is TRBV21-1; TRBD2, the table's D call, lacks a check against the DNA. TRBV21-1 corresponds to a pseudogene. The length of the CDR3 is 17 residues. The CDR3 is CASSSNQGGTSEIEQYF. The CDR3 DNA reads TGTGCCAGCAGCAGCAATCAGGGAGGGACTAGCGAGATCGAGCAGTACTTC.

The CDR3 DNA follows: TGCGCCAGCAGCCCGAAAACCGGGACAGGGCACGAAAAACTGTTTTTT. Protein sequence: CASSPKTGTGHEKLFF. V and J are TRBV4-3 and TRBJ1-4; 9 bases are a match to TRBD1. The CDR3 is made up of 16 amino acids. Germline V gene lookup returns CDR1 LGHNA and CDR2 YSLEER. V lost 4 bases to trimming and J lost 8 bases; unmatched junction nucleotides: 11.

The genes are TRBV6-1 and TRBJ2-4; possibly TRBD2 for D (6 bases). Trimming stripped 7 bases from V and 0 bases from J, with 13 bases between. There are 15 residues in the CDR3. Germline V CDR1 and CDR2: MNHNS, SASEGT. This CDR3 is CASKTGTLAKNIQYF. The CDR3 DNA is TGTGCCAGCAAAACCGGGACTCTAGCCAAAAACATTCAGTACTTC.

The CDR3, as DNA: TGTGCCAGCAGCTTGCGTAGGGGGCGGACAGATACGCAGTATTTT. Its protein product is CASSLRRGRTDTQYF. V is TRBV7-2 and J is TRBJ2-3; 7 bases align to TRBD1. J was trimmed by 3 bases and V by 3 bases; bases with no gene match: 6. Germline values: CDR1 SGHTA, CDR2 FQGNSA. The CDR3 totals 15 residues.

The CDR3 sequence is CASSLAGQAYSYNEQFF. Here the CDR3 DNA reads TGTGCCAGCAGCTTAGCTGGACAGGCCTACTCCTACAATGAGCAGTTCTTC. The chain joins TRBV7-2 to TRBJ2-1; the match to TRBD1 covers 7 bases. The V gene's germline CDR1 is SGHTA and CDR2 FQGNSA. CDR3 length: 17 residues. After removal of 0 bases from V and 0 bases from J, the junction contained 5 bases not matched to a gene.

The rearrangement links TRBV27 to TRBJ2-3, with TRBD1 identical over 7 bases. The germline gives CDR1 MNHEY, CDR2 SMNVEV (reference sequence). The CDR3 has 15 residues. J gave up 2 bases and V 4 bases, and 6 bases lay outside the gene matches. CDR3 sequence reads: CASSWGQTDTDTQYF. The CDR3, as DNA: TGTGCCAGCAGTTGGGGACAGACCGACACAGATACGCAGTATTTT.

The CDR3 region has the DNA TGTGCCAGCAGCCAAGATCAGCGCGGGAGAGGCGAGCAGTACTTC. It codes for CASSQDQRGRGEQYF. The chain recombines TRBV4-2 with TRBJ2-7, with 7 nucleotides matching TRBD2. The CDR3 is made up of 15 amino acids. J gave up 6 bases and V 0 bases, and 8 bases lay outside the gene matches. Germline V lookup: CDR1 LGHNA, CDR2 YNFKEQ.

The chain is built from TRBV28 and TRBJ1-4, with 7 bases lining up with TRBD1. The germline V gene has CDR1 MDHEN and CDR2 SYDVKM. CDR3 size: 13 residues. V dropped 10 bases and J dropped 4; count of bases not matched to a gene: 6. Written as DNA, the CDR3 is TGTGCCACTATCGACAGGGATAATGAAAAACTGTTTTTT. This codes for CATIDRDNEKLFF. Using reference TRBV28 and TRBJ1-4 for the parts outside the CDR3, the full variable domain is DVKVTQSSRYLVKRTGEKVFLECVQDMDHENMFWYRQDPGLGLRLIYFSYDVKMKEKGDIPEGYSVSREKKERFSLILESASTNQTSMYLCATIDRDNEKLFFGSGTQLSVL.

This chain joins TRBV5-1 and TRBJ2-7; 9 nucleotides agree with TRBD1. Germline CDR1 SGHRS, CDR2 YFSETQ. J lost 3 bases, V lost 5 bases, and 6 bases had no gene match. The CDR3 length is 14 residues. The CDR3 DNA reads TGCGCCAGCAGAACCCCGACAGGGGGCTACGAGCAGTACTTC. Translation gives CASRTPTGGYEQYF.

The rearrangement joins TRBV19 to TRBJ2-2; no firm D call. The CDR3 is made up of 12 amino acids. The germline V and J ends were trimmed by 11 bases and 0 bases, with 7 bases remaining between them. Germline V CDR1 and CDR2: LNHDA, SQIVND (reference sequence). The CDR3 region has the DNA TGTGCCGGAGCGTCGAACACCGGGGAGCTGTTTTTT. This translates into CAGASNTGELFF.

J is TRBJ1-5 and V is TRBV6-6; unclear D gene. The ends were cut back, 2 bases at V and 0 bases at J, with 11 bases in the middle. Germline lookup yields CDR1 MNHNY and CDR2 SVGAGI (reference sequence). This CDR3 is 16 amino acids long. CDR3 protein: CASSYPTVYSNQPQHF. CDR3 bases: TGTGCCAGCAGTTACCCCACGGTGTATAGCAATCAGCCCCAGCATTTT.

CDR3 DNA sequence: TGTGCCAGCAGTTTATCCACGACAGCGGGGTCTAGCACAGATACGCAGTATTTT. Its protein product is CASSLSTTAGSSTDTQYF. This chain connects TRBV27 to TRBJ2-3; 7 positions match TRBD2. The V segment lost 0 bases and the J segment 0 bases; nucleotides outside the gene matches: 9. This CDR3 region has 18 residues. Germline V gene data show CDR1 as MNHEY and CDR2 as SMNVEV (reference sequence).

The J gene is TRBJ1-2, the V gene TRBV11-2, with D unclear. V lost 4 bases to trimming and J lost 3 bases, with 12 bases between them. CDR1 and CDR2 from the germline V gene are SGHAT and FQNNGV. CDR3 length: 14 residues. The CDR3 reads CASSSTPGYYGYTF. For the CDR3, the DNA is TGTGCCAGCAGCTCAACACCGGGGTACTATGGCTACACCTTC. The full variable domain, its missing parts supplied by reference TRBV11-2 and TRBJ1-2, is EAGVAQSPRYKIIEKRQSVAFWCNPISGHATLYWYQQILGQGPKLLIQFQNNGVVDDSQLPKDRFSAERLKGVDSTLKIQPAKLEDSAVYLCASSSTPGYYGYTFGSGTRLTVV.

V usage is TRBV5-3 and J usage is TRBJ1-3; D possibly corresponds to TRBD1 (5 bases). TRBV5-3 belongs to the ORF category, with a function that is uncertain. The CDR3 is 14 residues long. Trimming took 4 bases from V and 5 from J, leaving 13 bases between them. The CDR3 is CARSRRPGRNTIYF. CDR3 sequence (DNA): TGTGCCAGAAGCCGTCGTCCAGGGAGAAACACCATATATTTT.

The chain has TRBV6-5 and TRBJ1-2, with a possible D match to TRBD1 (5 bases). With 6 bases removed from V and 4 bases from J, the gap between germline ends came to 18 bases. Germline V gene data show CDR1 as MNHEY and CDR2 as SVGAGI. This CDR3 has 15 residues. The CDR3 reads CASSQTGTWGYGYTF. CDR3 in DNA: TGTGCCAGCAGCCAAACCGGGACTTGGGGCTATGGCTACACCTTC.

The chain employs TRBV10-3 and TRBJ1-5; D perhaps matches TRBD1 (5 bases). Germline V lookup: CDR1 ENHRY, CDR2 SYGVKD. There are 13 residues in the CDR3. Trimming shortened V by 0 bases and J by 5 bases, and 5 bases separated the two germline ends. The CDR3: CAISESTDQPQHF. The CDR3 DNA follows: TGTGCCATCAGTGAGTCGACAGATCAGCCCCAGCATTTT.

The gene calls are TRBV5-1 and TRBJ2-7; 7 bases agree with TRBD1. V was clipped by 4 bases and J by 1 base; unmatched bases: 2. Per germline, CDR1 SGHRS and CDR2 YFSETQ. The CDR3 totals 13 residues. CDR3 DNA: TGCGCCAGCAGCCTGGACAGGTCCTACGAGCAGTACTTC. Translating it yields CASSLDRSYEQYF.

The CDR3 region has the DNA TGTGCCAGCAGCTTAGACAGGGGGCTTACCTACAATGAGCAGTTCTTC. Its translation: CASSLDRGLTYNEQFF. V gene TRBV5-6 combines with J gene TRBJ2-1; 10 bases are shared with TRBD1. Germline CDR1 SGHDT, CDR2 YYEEEE. The V segment lost 2 bases and the J segment 2 bases; nucleotides outside the gene matches: 4. The CDR3 runs to 16 residues.

This clone showed up just a few times. The chain links TRBV11-2 to TRBJ2-4; perhaps TRBD1 as D (8 bases). CDR1 and CDR2 from the germline V gene are SGHAT and FQNNGV. The CDR3 consists of 16 residues. Trimming left V 5 bases short and J 3 bases short, with 17 bases between. The CDR3 loop is CASSPQQGGVKNIQYF. CDR3 sequence (DNA): TGTGCCAGCAGCCCACAACAGGGGGGGGTCAAAAACATTCAGTACTTC.

The rearrangement joins TRBV28 to TRBJ2-1, with 8 bases aligning to TRBD2. The CDR3 is 13 amino acids. Looked up from germline, CDR1 is MDHEN and CDR2 is SYDVKM. Germline trimming cut 2 bases from V and 9 bases from J; bases unmatched to any gene: 3. The CDR3 bases are TGTGCCAGCAGTTTAGGCCTAGCGGGTGAGCAGTTCTTC. Protein product: CASSLGLAGEQFF.

The chain is built from TRBV11-3 and TRBJ2-7; 8 positions match TRBD2. V lost 8 bases and J lost 3; bases outside the gene matches: 3. From germline, CDR1 is SGHNT and CDR2 YENEEA. The CDR3 is made up of 12 amino acids. This chain's CDR3 is CASSREGYEQYF. For the CDR3, the DNA is TGTGCCAGCTCCCGGGAGGGCTACGAGCAGTACTTC.

The rearrangement links TRBV5-6 to TRBJ2-6; D not certain. V was clipped by 4 bases and J by 0 bases, with 8 bases between them. Germline CDR1 SGHDT, CDR2 YYEEEE. This CDR3 contains 15 residues. CDR3 nucleotide sequence: TGTGCCAGCAGCCTCTACGGCTCTGGGGCCAACGTCCTGACTTTC. This codes for CASSLYGSGANVLTF.

The chain recombines TRBV7-2 with TRBJ2-3; no firm D call. Trimming shortened V by 2 bases and J by 0 bases, and 9 bases separated the two germline ends. In germline, CDR1 is SGHTA, CDR2 FQGNSA. The CDR3 consists of 15 residues. CDR3 sequence (DNA): TGTGCCAGCAGCTTATTAGCAGATAGCACAGATACGCAGTATTTT. Protein product: CASSLLADSTDTQYF. The entire variable domain, with the rest obtained from reference TRBV7-2 and TRBJ2-3, is as follows: GAGVSQSPSNKVTEKGKDVELRCDPISGHTALYWYRQSLGQGLEFLIYFQGNSAPDKSGLPSDRFSAERTGGSVSTLTIQRTQQEDSAVYLCASSLLADSTDTQYFGPGTRLTVL.

This chain joins TRBV5-1 and TRBJ1-1; 9 positions agree with TRBD1. The CDR3 extends over 14 amino acids. V gave up 0 bases and J gave up 12 bases; unmatched junction bases: 9. The germline V gene encodes CDR1 SGHRS and CDR2 YFSETQ. The CDR3 is CASSLGEQGALTFF. CDR3 nucleotides: TGCGCCAGCAGCTTGGGTGAACAGGGGGCTTTAACTTTCTTT.

The chain couples TRBV2 to TRBJ1-2; the match to TRBD1 covers 7 bases. This CDR3 contains 12 residues. CDR1 is SNHLY, CDR2 FYNNEI, per germline. The junction had 1 base not matched to a gene; V was cut back by 6 bases and J by 3 bases. CDR3 loop: CASSGTDYGYTF. CDR3 nucleotides: TGTGCCAGCAGCGGGACAGACTATGGCTACACCTTC.

The genes are TRBV9 and TRBJ2-1, with 12 bases matching TRBD2. The V and J ends lost 4 bases and 7 bases, in that order; junction bases with no gene match: 6. Germline V gene lookup returns CDR1 SGDLS and CDR2 YYNGEE. The CDR3 runs to 15 residues. The CDR3 here is CASSRPSGGANEQFF. The CDR3 DNA reads as TGTGCCAGCAGCCGACCTAGCGGGGGGGCGAATGAGCAGTTCTTC.

The chain uses TRBV2 and TRBJ1-4, with D maybe TRBD1 (6 bases). The V end lost 8 bases, the J end lost 4 bases, and 17 bases lay between the germline ends. CDR3 length: 15 amino acids. CDR1 and CDR2 from the germline V gene are SNHLY and FYNNEI. DNA for the CDR3: TGTGCCAGCTGTACGTCAGGGGCCGATAATGAAAAACTGTTTTTT. It yields the protein CASCTSGADNEKLFF.

This chain links TRBV11-2 with TRBJ2-1; 10 positions agree with TRBD1. Germline assignment: CDR1 SGHAT and CDR2 FQNNGV. Losses at the gene ends were 10 bases for V and 1 base for J; bases not matched to a gene: 4. The CDR3 covers 14 residues. The CDR3 is CATGTGVSYNEQFF. CDR3 coding DNA: TGTGCCACCGGGACAGGGGTGTCCTACAATGAGCAGTTCTTC.

V is TRBV4-1 and J is TRBJ2-7, with 9 bases matching TRBD1. Looked up from germline, CDR1 is MGHRA and CDR2 is YSYEKL. CDR3 length: 15 residues. The junction had 6 bases not matched to a gene; V was cut back by 4 bases and J by 2 bases. The CDR3 DNA sequence: TGCGCCAGCAGCCCCCCGGGACAGGGTACCTACGAGCAGTACTTC. Residues: CASSPPGQGTYEQYF.

The chain employs TRBV9 and TRBJ1-2; 7 bases fit TRBD1. Germline CDR1 reads SGDLS; CDR2 reads YYNGEE. V trimming: 3 bases; J trimming: 2 bases; junction bases outside the gene matches: 13. The length of the CDR3 is 17 residues. CDR3 in DNA: TGTGCCAGCAGCGAGGGAACAGGACAGGCGGCGAACTATGGCTACACCTTC. Translated, it gives CASSEGTGQAANYGYTF. Looking up the rest from reference TRBV9 and TRBJ1-2 gives the full variable domain: DSGVTQTPKHLITATGQRVTLRCSPRSGDLSVYWYQQSLDQGLQFLIQYYNGEERAKGNILERFSAQQFPDLHSELNLSSLELGDSALYFCASSEGTGQAANYGYTFGSGTRLTVV.